The 12 T cell receptor beta chains presented below share a single source sample, sequenced in a study of CD8+CD57+ T cells in acquired aplastic anemia. Sequencing involved patients with CD8+CD57+ cell expansion previously shown by flow cytometry. CDR3 and TCR beta VDJ profiling relied on a genomic DNA template. TCRdb redid the calling of the reads with MiXCR, one entry per CDR3 protein. The repertoire holds approximately 300,000 distinct CDR3 sequences, with around three fifths as singletons. Input material: sorted CD4+, CD8+, or CD8+CD57+ T cells (not recorded which) from PBMCs. These receptors were collected from a human donor with aplastic anemia.

The CDR3 is CSVGRGNTEAFF. The DNA for the CDR3 is TGCAGCGTTGGGCGGGGGAACACTGAAGCTTTCTTT. The V and J genes are TRBV29-1 and TRBJ1-1; D uncertain. CDR1 and CDR2 (germline): SQVTM, ANQGSEA. The CDR3 loop spans 12 amino acids. V was shortened by 4 bases and J by 1 base, with 7 bases between the two germline ends.

The chain is built from TRBV4-3 and TRBJ1-5; 9 positions agree with TRBD1. In germline, CDR1 is LGHNA, CDR2 YSLEER. The J segment lost 6 bases and the V segment lost 3 bases, leaving 9 bases of the junction unmatched. CDR3 length equals 16 residues. DNA for the CDR3: TGCGCCAGCAGCCAGGAACAGGGGGCAGGAGGTCAGCCCCAGCATTTT. Amino acids: CASSQEQGAGGQPQHF.

The CDR3 spells CASSLLDRGLYGYTF. In nucleotides, the CDR3 is TGTGCCAGCAGCTTACTTGACAGGGGCCTCTATGGCTACACCTTC. The chain joins TRBV7-2 to TRBJ1-2, with 8 bases matching TRBD1. This CDR3 comprises 15 residues. From germline, CDR1 is SGHTA and CDR2 FQGNSA. V dropped 2 bases and J dropped 4; count of bases not matched to a gene: 6.

J is TRBJ1-2 and V is TRBV4-3; TRBD1 matches 8 bases. Germline V gene data show CDR1 as LGHNA and CDR2 as YSLEER. CDR3 size: 14 residues. V shed 4 bases and J 3 bases; nucleotides not matched to a gene: 4. The CDR3 DNA sequence: TGCGCCAGCAGCCTTGGACAGGGCGACTATGGCTACACCTTC. As protein: CASSLGQGDYGYTF.

This clonotype was counted once. The V gene is TRBV14, the J gene TRBJ2-7; D unclear. The V gene lost 8 bases and the J gene lost 1 base, with 15 bases spanning the gap. Germline V gives CDR1 SGHDN, CDR2 FVKESK. This CDR3 comprises 14 residues. The CDR3 reads CASGPSGLSYEQYF. Written as DNA, the CDR3 is TGTGCCAGCGGTCCGTCCGGCCTTTCCTACGAGCAGTACTTC.

In this sample, this clonotype turned up many times. The chain has TRBV2 and TRBJ2-7, with 7 bases identical to TRBD2. Germline V gene sequence: CDR1 SNHLY, CDR2 FYNNEI. CDR3 length equals 13 residues. V dropped 6 bases and J dropped 3; count of bases not matched to a gene: 5. DNA of the CDR3: TGTGCCAGCAGGTTAGGGACTAACTACGAGCAGTACTTC. Translated: CASRLGTNYEQYF.

This clonotype was counted many times. This chain joins TRBV19 and TRBJ1-1; TRBD1 aligns across 9 bases. The junction had 14 bases not matched to a gene; V was cut back by 0 bases and J by 0 bases. This CDR3 has 20 amino acids. CDR1 is LNHDA and CDR2 is SQIVND in the germline V gene (reference sequence). The CDR3 is CASSIESPGTGSAMNTEAFF. The CDR3, as DNA: TGTGCCAGTAGTATAGAAAGTCCCGGGACAGGGTCGGCGATGAACACTGAAGCTTTCTTT.

V usage is TRBV5-4 and J usage is TRBJ1-1, with 7 bases identical to TRBD1. Germline lookup yields CDR1 SGHNT and CDR2 YYREEE (reference sequence). This CDR3 is built from 14 residues. V was clipped by 10 bases and J by 0 bases; unmatched bases: 9. CDR3 sequence (DNA): TGTGCCGGGAGACAGGGCGATATGAACACTGAAGCTTTCTTT. Its translation: CAGRQGDMNTEAFF.

In this sample, this clonotype turned up many times. The chain employs TRBV20-1 and TRBJ1-1; D is possibly TRBD1 (5 bases). CDR3 length: 14 residues. Germline V CDR1 and CDR2: DFQATT, SNEGSKA (reference sequence). V shed 1 base and J shed 1 base, with 10 bases lying between them. CDR3 nucleotide sequence: TGCAGTGCTAGAGTGGGGGGGGGGAACACTGAAGCTTTCTTT. As protein: CSARVGGGNTEAFF.

This clonotype was detected ten times or more. This chain links TRBV20-1 with TRBJ2-7; 7 bases line up with TRBD1. From germline, CDR1 is DFQATT and CDR2 SNEGSKA (reference sequence). The CDR3 covers 13 residues. Germline trimming cut 4 bases from V and 5 bases from J; bases unmatched to any gene: 8. CDR3: CSATRQGVNEQYF. The CDR3 bases are TGCAGTGCTACGCGACAGGGCGTCAACGAGCAGTACTTC.

This clonotype was recorded at least ten times. The chain carries TRBV9 and TRBJ1-6; 9 nucleotides match TRBD1. V lost 6 bases, J lost 5 bases, and 3 bases stayed unmatched. CDR1 and CDR2 from the germline V gene are SGDLS and YYNGEE. The CDR3 is 14 amino acids. The CDR3 here is CASNRDRDNSPLHF. The CDR3 DNA sequence: TGTGCCAGCAACCGGGACAGGGATAATTCACCCCTCCACTTT.

Ten or more counts support this clonotype. J is TRBJ1-1 and V is TRBV2, with D possibly being TRBD1 (5 bases). The V and J ends lost 2 bases and 5 bases respectively, with 15 bases between them. CDR3 length equals 15 residues. Per germline, CDR1 SNHLY and CDR2 FYNNEI. The CDR3 protein is CASSEQGEGGTEAFF. For the CDR3, the DNA is TGTGCCAGCAGTGAACAAGGGGAGGGTGGAACTGAAGCTTTCTTT. The whole variable domain, remainder taken from reference TRBV2 and TRBJ1-1, is EPEVTQTPSHQVTQMGQEVILRCVPISNHLYFYWYRQILGQKVEFLVSFYNNEISEKSEIFDDQFSVERPDGSNFTLKIRSTKLEDSAMYFCASSEQGEGGTEAFFGQGTRLTVV.